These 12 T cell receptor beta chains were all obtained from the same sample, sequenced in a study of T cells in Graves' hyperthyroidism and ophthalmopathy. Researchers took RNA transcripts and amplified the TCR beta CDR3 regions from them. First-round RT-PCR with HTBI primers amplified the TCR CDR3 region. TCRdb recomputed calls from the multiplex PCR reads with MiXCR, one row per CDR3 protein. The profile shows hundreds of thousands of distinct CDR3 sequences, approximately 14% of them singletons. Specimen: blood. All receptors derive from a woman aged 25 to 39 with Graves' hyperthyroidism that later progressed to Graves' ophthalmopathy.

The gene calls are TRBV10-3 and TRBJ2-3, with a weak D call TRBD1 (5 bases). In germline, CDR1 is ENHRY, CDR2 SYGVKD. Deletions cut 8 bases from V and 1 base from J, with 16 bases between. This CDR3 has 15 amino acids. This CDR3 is CAILRGDGGTDTQYF. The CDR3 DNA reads TGTGCCATCCTTAGGGGTGATGGGGGCACAGATACGCAGTATTTT.

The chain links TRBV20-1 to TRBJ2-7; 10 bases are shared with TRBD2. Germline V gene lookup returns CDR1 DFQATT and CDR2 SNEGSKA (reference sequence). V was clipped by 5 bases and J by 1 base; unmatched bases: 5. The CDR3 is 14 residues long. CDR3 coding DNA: TGCAGTGCTCCGGGACTAGCGACGTCCTACGAGCAGTACTTC. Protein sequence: CSAPGLATSYEQYF.

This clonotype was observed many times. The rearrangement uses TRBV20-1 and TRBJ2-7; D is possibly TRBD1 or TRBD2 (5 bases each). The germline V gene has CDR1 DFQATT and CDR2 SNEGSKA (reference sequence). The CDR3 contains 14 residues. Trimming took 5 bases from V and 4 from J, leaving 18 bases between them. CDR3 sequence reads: CSAPGPLASYEQYF. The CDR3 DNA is TGCAGTGCTCCGGGACCCTTAGCCTCATACGAGCAGTACTTC.

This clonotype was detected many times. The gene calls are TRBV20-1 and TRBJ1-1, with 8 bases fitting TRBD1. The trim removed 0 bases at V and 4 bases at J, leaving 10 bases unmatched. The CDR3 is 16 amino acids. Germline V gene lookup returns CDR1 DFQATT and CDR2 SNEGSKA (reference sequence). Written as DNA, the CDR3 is TGCAGTGCTAGAGATCTCCGGACAGGGTGGGGCACTGAAGCTTTCTTT. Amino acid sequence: CSARDLRTGWGTEAFF.

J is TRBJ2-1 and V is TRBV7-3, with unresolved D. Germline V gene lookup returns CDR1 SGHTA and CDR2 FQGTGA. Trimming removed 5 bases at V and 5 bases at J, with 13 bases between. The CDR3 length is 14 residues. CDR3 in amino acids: CASSLNPDNNEQFF. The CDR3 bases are TGTGCCAGCAGCCTAAATCCCGATAACAATGAGCAGTTCTTC. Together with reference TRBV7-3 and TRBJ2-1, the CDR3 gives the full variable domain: GAGVSQTPSNKVTEKGKYVELRCDPISGHTALYWYRQSLGQGPEFLIYFQGTGAADDSGLPNDRFFAVRPEGSVSTLKIQRTERGDSAVYLCASSLNPDNNEQFFGPGTRLTVL.

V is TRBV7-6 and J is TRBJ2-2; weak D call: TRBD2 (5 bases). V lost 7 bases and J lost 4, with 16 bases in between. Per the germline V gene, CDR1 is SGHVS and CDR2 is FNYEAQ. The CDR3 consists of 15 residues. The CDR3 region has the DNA TGTGCCAGCACCTCGGACTTCGATAGCACCGGGGAGCTGTTTTTT. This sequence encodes CASTSDFDSTGELFF.

CDR3 DNA sequence: TGTGCCAGCAGTTACCTCCTTCCGACCGGGAGCGGGGGCAATGAGCAGTTCTTC. This encodes CASSYLLPTGSGGNEQFF. This chain connects TRBV6-5 to TRBJ2-1, with TRBD2 matching over 8 bases. The germline CDR1 and CDR2 sequences are MNHEY and SVGAGI. V trimming: 2 bases; J trimming: 6 bases; junction bases outside the gene matches: 15. The CDR3 runs to 18 residues.

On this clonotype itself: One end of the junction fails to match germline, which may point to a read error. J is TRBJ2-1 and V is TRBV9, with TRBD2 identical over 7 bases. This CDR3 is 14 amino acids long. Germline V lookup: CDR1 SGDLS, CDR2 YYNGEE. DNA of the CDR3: TGTGCCAGCAGCGAAAGCGGGACTTCCAATGGGCAGTTCTTC. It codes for CASSESGTSNGQFF. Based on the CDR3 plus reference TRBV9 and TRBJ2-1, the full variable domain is DSGVTQTPKHLITATGQRVTLRCSPRSGDLSVYWYQQSLDQGLQFLIQYYNGEERAKGNILERFSAQQFPDLHSELNLSSLELGDSALYFCASSESGTSNGQFFGPGTRLTVL.

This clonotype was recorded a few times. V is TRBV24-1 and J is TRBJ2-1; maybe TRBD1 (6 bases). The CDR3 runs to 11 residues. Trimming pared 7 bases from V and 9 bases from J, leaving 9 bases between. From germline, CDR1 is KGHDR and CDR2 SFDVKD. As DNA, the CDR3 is TGTGCCACCAGACAGGGAGTTGAGCAGTTCTTC. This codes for CATRQGVEQFF.

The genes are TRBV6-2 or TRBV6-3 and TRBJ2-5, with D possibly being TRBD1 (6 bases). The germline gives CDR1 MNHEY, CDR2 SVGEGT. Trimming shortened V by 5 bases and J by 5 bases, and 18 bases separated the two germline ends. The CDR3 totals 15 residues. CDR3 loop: CASSQDNRVGETQYF. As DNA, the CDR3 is TGTGCCAGCAGTCAGGACAACAGGGTCGGGGAGACCCAGTACTTC.

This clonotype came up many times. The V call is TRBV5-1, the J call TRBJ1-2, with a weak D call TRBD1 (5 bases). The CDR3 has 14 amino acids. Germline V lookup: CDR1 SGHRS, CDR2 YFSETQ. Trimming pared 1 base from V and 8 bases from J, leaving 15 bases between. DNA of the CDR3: TGCGCCAGCAGCTTGACAGGCACGGGCGACGGCTACACCTTC. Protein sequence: CASSLTGTGDGYTF.

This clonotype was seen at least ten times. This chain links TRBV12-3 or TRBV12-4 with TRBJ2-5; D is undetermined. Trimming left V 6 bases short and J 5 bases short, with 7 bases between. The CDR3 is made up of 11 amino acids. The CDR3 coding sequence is TGTGCCAGCAGCTTATACGAGACCCAGTACTTC. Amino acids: CASSLYETQYF.